This TCR beta chain comes out of a study of cytomegalovirus exposure and HLA in healthy donors. Primers for the PCR totalled 60 Vbeta and 13 Jbeta. Profiling relied on immunoSEQ multiplex PCR, and the TCRdb table lists in-frame clones only, not all of them. The data hold 90,000 to 100,000 clones, with roughly 63% observed a single time. A few counts support this clone. What it binds is not known. This CDR3 is 14 amino acids long. Germline V lookup: CDR1 GTSNPN, CDR2 SVGIG (reference sequence). V was trimmed by 2 bases and J by 4 bases, leaving 11 bases between them. General study points: TRBV6-2, TRBV6-3 and some other V segments were unresolvable in 87-base-pair reads. Analysis performed later found over 15,000 TCR beta sequences associated with HLA alleles at 0.05 false discovery rate. A few chains linked to CMV were shown in vitro to be specific for CMV antigens.

Sampled while nominally healthy, donors likely had unrecorded immune exposures. The V and J genes are TRBV30 and TRBJ2-2; D might be TRBD1 (5 bases). The specimen was PBMCs. The TCR was taken from a boy between 10 and 17 years old in good health and CMV-seropositive. CDR3 nucleotides: TGTGCCTGGAGTAAGGGGCAAGGCACCGGGGAGCTGTTTTTT. This gives the protein CAWSKGQGTGELFF.